This T cell receptor (beta chain) is from a study of T cells after yellow fever vaccination. This clonotype was seen repeatedly, ten times or more. Making TCR cDNA involved 5'RACE template switching, which added UMIs and a universal primer site. TCRdb analysed the 5' RACE reads with MiXCR anew, one entry per CDR3 protein. This sample has tens of thousands of distinct CDR3 sequences, with 6.5% to 8.5% found just once. Study-wide results and limits: The secondary response was weaker but peaked faster, day 5 versus 15. A small proportion of clonotypes was detected in both the CD4 and CD8 compartments. Reappearance after the booster was seen for most primary-vaccination clones, at more than 95% CD4 and 75% to 90% CD8.

The V and J ends lost 3 bases and 2 bases, in that order; junction bases with no gene match: 12. The CDR3 spans 18 residues. Germline V gene sequence: CDR1 MGHRA, CDR2 YSYEKL. The receptor was derived from a man aged 18 to 29 who received the YFV17D yellow fever vaccine. The chain recombines TRBV4-1 with TRBJ1-2, with TRBD1 matching over 10 bases. The material was CD8+ T cells not binding an NS4B(214-222) dextramer, sorted from PBMCs, obtained approximately 40 days after the first yellow fever vaccination. The CDR3 nucleotides read TGCGCCAGCAGCCATATTCGGGACAGGGGTTCATGGAACTATGGCTACACCTTC. Translation gives CASSHIRDRGSWNYGYTF.